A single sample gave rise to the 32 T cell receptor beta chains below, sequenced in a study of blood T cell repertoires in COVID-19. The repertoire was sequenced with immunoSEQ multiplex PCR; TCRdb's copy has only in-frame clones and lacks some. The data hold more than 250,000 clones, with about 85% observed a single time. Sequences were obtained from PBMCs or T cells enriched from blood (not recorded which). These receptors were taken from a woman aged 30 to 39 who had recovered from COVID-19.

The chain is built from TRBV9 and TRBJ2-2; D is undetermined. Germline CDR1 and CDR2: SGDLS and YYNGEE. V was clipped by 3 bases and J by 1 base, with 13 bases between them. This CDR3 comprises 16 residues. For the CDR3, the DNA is TGTGCCAGCAGCGGGGCACGCAGAGTGAACACCGGGGAGCTGTTTTTT. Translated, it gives CASSGARRVNTGELFF.

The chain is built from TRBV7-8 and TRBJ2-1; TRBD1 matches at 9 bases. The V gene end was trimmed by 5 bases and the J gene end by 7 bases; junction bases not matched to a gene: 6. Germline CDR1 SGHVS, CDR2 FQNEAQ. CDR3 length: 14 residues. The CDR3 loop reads CASSLGTGRNEQFF. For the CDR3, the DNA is TGTGCCAGCAGCCTCGGGACAGGGAGAAATGAGCAGTTCTTC.

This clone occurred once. CDR3 sequence reads: CASSSGNSPLHF. CDR3 in DNA: TGTGCCAGCAGTTCAGGCAACTCACCCCTCCACTTT. The V call is TRBV2, the J call TRBJ1-6; D is unresolved. The V gene lost 5 bases and the J gene lost 10 bases, with 9 bases spanning the gap. Germline CDR1 is SNHLY and CDR2 is FYNNEI. The CDR3 has 12 amino acids.

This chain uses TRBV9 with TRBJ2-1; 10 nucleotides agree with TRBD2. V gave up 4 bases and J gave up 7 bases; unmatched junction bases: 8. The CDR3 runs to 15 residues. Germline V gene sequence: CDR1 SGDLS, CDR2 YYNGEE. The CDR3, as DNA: TGTGCCAGCAGCCCCGGACTAGCGGTGGATAATGAGCAGTTCTTC. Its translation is CASSPGLAVDNEQFF.

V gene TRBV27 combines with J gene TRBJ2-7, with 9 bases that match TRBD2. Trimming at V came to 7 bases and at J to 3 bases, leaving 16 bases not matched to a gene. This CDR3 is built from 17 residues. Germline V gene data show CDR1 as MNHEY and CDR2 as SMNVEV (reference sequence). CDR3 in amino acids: CASTLILTSGQGYEQYF. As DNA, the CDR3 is TGTGCCAGCACCCTAATTTTAACTAGCGGGCAAGGCTACGAGCAGTACTTC.

This CDR3 is CASSIGTGGPWNEQFF. CDR3 DNA sequence: TGTGCCAGTAGTATTGGGACAGGGGGGCCTTGGAATGAGCAGTTCTTC. The rearrangement links TRBV19 to TRBJ2-1; 11 bases line up with TRBD1. V was pared by 3 bases and J by 7 bases, with 8 bases of the junction left unmatched. Germline V gene data show CDR1 as LNHDA and CDR2 as SQIVND (reference sequence). CDR3 length equals 16 residues.

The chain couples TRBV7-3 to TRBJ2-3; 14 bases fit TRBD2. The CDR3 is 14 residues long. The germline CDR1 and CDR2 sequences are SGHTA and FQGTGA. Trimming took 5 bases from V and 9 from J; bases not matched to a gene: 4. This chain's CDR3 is CASSRGLAGATQYF. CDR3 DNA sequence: TGTGCCAGCAGCCGGGGACTAGCGGGGGCAACGCAGTATTTT.

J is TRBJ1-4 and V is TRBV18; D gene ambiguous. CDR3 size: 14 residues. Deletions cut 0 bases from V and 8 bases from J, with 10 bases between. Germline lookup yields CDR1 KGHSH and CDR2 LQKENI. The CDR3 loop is CASSPPSEREKLFF. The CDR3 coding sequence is TGTGCCAGCTCACCACCGTCAGAGAGGGAAAAACTGTTTTTT.

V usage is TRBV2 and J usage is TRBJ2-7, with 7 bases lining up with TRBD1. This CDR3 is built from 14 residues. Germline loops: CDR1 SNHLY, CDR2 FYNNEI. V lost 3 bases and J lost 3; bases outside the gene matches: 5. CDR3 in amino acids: CASSDGQVNYEQYF. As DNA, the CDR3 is TGTGCCAGCAGTGATGGACAGGTGAACTACGAGCAGTACTTC.

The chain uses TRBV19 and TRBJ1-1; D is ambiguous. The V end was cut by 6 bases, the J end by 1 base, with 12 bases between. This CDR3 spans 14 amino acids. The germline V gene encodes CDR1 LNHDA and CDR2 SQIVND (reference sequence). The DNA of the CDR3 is TGTGCCAGTAGCCCGACTAAAGAGAACACTGAAGCTTTCTTT. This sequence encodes CASSPTKENTEAFF.

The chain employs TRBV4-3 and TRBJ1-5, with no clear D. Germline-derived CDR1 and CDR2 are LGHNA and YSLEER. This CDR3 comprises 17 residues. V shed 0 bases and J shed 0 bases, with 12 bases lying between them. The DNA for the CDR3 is TGCGCCAGCAGCCAAGATCTGGAGGTTTATAGCAATCAGCCCCAGCATTTT. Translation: CASSQDLEVYSNQPQHF.

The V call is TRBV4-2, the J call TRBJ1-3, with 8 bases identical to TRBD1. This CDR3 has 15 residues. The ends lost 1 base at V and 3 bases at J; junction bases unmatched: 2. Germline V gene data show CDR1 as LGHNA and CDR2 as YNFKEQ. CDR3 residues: CASSQAGGFGNTIYF. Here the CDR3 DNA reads TGTGCCAGCAGCCAAGCAGGGGGCTTTGGAAACACCATATATTTT.

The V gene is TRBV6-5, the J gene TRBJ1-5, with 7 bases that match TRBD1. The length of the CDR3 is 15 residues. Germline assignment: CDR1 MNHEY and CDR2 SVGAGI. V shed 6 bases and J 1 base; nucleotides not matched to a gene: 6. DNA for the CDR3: TGTGCCAGCAGGGAGGGGGCGGGGAGCAATCAGCCCCAGCATTTT. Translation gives CASREGAGSNQPQHF.

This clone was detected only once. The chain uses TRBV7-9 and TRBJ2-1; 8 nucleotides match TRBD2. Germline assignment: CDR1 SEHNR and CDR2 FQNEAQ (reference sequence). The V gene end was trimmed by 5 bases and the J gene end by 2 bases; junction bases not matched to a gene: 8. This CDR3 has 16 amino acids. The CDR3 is CASSQRGGGPYNEQFF. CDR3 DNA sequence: TGTGCCAGCAGCCAACGTGGCGGGGGGCCCTACAATGAGCAGTTCTTC.

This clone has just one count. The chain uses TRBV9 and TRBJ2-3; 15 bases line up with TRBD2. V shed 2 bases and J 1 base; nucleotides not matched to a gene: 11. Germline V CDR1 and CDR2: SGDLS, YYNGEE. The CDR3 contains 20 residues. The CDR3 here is CASSVAAGLAGGRGTDTQYF. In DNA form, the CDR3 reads TGTGCCAGCAGCGTTGCGGCCGGACTAGCGGGGGGGCGGGGCACAGATACGCAGTATTTT.

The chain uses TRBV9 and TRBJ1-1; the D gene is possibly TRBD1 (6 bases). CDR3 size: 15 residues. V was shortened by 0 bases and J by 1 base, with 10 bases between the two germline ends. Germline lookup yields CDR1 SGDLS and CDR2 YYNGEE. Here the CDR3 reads CASSVEGHSNTEAFF. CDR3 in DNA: TGTGCCAGCAGCGTAGAGGGACATTCGAACACTGAAGCTTTCTTT.

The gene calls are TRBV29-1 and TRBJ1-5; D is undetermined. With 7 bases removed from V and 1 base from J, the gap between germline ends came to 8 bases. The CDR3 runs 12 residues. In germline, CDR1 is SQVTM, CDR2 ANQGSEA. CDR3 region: CSAQASNQPQHF. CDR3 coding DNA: TGCAGCGCCCAGGCCAGCAATCAGCCCCAGCATTTT.

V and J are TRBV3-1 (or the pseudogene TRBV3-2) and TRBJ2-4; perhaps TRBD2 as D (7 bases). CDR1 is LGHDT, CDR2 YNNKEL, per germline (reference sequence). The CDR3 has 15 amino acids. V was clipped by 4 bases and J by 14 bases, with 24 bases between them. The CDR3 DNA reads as TGTGCCAGCAGCCCCGGGGATTCGGGGGGCCGGGTTAAGTACTTC. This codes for CASSPGDSGGRVKYF.

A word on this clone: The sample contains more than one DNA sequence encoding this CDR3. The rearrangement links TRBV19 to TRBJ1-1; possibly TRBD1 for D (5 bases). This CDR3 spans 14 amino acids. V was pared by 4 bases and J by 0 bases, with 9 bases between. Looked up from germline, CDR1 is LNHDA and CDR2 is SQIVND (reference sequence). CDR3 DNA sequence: TGTGCCAGTAGTACGAGACAGTTGAACACTGAAGCTTTCTTT. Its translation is CASSTRQLNTEAFF.

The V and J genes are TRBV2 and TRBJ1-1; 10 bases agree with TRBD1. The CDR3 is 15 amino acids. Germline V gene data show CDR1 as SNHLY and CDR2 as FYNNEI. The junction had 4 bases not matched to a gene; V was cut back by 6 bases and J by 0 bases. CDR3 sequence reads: CASRGQGLMNTEAFF. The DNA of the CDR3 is TGTGCCAGCAGGGGACAGGGGCTTATGAACACTGAAGCTTTCTTT.

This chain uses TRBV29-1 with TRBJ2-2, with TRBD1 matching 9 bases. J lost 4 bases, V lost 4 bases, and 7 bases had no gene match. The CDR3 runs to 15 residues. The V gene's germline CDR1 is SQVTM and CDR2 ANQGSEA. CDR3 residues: CSVADRGTFTGELFF. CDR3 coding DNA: TGCAGCGTTGCGGACAGGGGCACGTTCACCGGGGAGCTGTTTTTT.

The CDR3 region is CASSVDLGGGTVDEQYF. CDR3 nucleotides: TGTGCCAGCAGCGTAGATCTGGGGGGAGGAACAGTCGACGAGCAGTACTTC. This chain connects TRBV9 to TRBJ2-7; tentative D call: TRBD2 (6 bases). V was pared by 0 bases and J by 5 bases, with 21 bases between. The CDR3 spans 17 residues. Germline CDR1 reads SGDLS; CDR2 reads YYNGEE.

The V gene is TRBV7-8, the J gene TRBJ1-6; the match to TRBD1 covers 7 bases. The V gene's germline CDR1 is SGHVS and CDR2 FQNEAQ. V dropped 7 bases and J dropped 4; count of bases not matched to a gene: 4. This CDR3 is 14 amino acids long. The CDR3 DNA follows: TGTGCCAGCAACCCGACAGGGTATAATTCACCCCTCCACTTT. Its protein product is CASNPTGYNSPLHF.

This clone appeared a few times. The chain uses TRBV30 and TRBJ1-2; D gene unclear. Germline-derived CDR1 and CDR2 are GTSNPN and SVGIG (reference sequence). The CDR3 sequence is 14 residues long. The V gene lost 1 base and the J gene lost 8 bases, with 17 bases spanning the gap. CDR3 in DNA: TGTGCCTGGAGTGCCCTAAGACGGCGAGGGGGCTACACCTTC. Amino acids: CAWSALRRRGGYTF. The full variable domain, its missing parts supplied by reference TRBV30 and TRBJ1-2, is SQTIHQWPATLVQPVGSPLSLECTVEGTSNPNLYWYRQAAGRGLQLLFYSVGIGQISSEVPQNLSASRPQDRQFILSSKKLLLSDSGFYLCAWSALRRRGGYTFGSGTRLTVV.

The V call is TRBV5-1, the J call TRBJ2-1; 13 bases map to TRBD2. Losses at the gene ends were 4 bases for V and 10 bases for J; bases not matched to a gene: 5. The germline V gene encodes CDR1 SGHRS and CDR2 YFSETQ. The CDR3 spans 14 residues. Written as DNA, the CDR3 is TGCGCCAGCAGCCCCGGGACTAGCGGGGACGAGCAGTTCTTC. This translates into CASSPGTSGDEQFF.

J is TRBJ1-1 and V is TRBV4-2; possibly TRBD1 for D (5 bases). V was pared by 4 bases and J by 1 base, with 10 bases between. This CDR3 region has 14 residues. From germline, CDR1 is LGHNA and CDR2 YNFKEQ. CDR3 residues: CASSRRDENTEAFF. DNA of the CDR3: TGTGCCAGCAGCCGGCGGGACGAGAACACTGAAGCTTTCTTT.

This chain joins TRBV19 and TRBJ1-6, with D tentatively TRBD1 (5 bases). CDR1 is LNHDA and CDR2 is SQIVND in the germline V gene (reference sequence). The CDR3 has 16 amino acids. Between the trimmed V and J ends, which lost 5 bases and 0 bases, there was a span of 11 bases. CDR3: CASSLGGSSYNSPLHF. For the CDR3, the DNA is TGTGCCAGTAGTCTGGGGGGGAGCTCCTATAATTCACCCCTCCACTTT.

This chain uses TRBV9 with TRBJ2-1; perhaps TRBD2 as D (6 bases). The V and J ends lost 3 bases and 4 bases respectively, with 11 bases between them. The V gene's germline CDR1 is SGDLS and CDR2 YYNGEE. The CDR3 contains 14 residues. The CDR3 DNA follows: TGTGCCAGCAGCGCCACGGGGACTTACAATGAGCAGTTCTTC. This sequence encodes CASSATGTYNEQFF.

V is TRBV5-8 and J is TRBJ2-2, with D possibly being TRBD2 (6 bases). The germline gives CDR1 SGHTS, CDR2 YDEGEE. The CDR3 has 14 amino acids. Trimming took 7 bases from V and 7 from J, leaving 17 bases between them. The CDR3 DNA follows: TGTGCCAGCTGCCGGGAAATCGGGAGCGGGGAGCTGTTTTTT. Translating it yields CASCREIGSGELFF.

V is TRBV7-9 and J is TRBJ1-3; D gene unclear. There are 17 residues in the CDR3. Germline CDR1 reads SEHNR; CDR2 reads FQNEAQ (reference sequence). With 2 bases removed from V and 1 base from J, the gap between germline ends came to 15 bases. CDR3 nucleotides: TGTGCCAGCAGCTTATATCCCGGGTGGAGTTCTGGAAACACCATATATTTT. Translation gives CASSLYPGWSSGNTIYF.

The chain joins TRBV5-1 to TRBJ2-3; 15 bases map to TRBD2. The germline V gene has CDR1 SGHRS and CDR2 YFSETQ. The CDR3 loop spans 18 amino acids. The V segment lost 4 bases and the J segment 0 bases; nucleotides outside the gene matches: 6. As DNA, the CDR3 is TGCGCCAGCAGCCAAGGGACTAGCGGGGGGTCTAGCACAGATACGCAGTATTTT. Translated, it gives CASSQGTSGGSSTDTQYF.

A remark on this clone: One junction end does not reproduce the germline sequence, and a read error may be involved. The CDR3 is CASSSDNEQFF. The CDR3, as DNA: TGCGCCAGCAGCTCCGACAATGAGCAGTTCTTC. The chain combines TRBV5-1 with TRBJ2-1; D not resolved. The CDR3 is 11 amino acids. In germline, CDR1 is SGHRS, CDR2 YFSETQ.